The rows below give T cell receptor beta chains drawn from one sample of a study of T cell responses to AZD1222 COVID-19 vaccine. Sequencing used immunoSEQ multiplex PCR; TCRdb keeps in-frame clones, though not all of them. The repertoire holds roughly 77,000 clones, with approximately 91% as singletons. The starting material was peripheral blood, obtained on day 0 of MenACWY control vaccination. These receptors were collected from an adult in good health. Each CDR3 is given with its conserved first and last residue. Fields, in order: CDR3 DNA, CDR3 protein, V gene, clone size, D gene, J gene. A D gene is named only where the DNA matches it firmly. Rows give clone size only sometimes, using once, few, many, or a class for an expanded clone.

TGCGCCAGCGGGACGGAAAAAGAGACCCAGTACTTC | CASGTEKETQYF | TRBV5-1 | NA | NA | TRBJ2-5
TGCGCCAGCAGCCGAGACTCGGGGACACAGGGCCCGCTCTATGGCTACACCTTC | CASSRDSGTQGPLYGYTF | TRBV4-1 | NA | NA | TRBJ1-2
TGTGCCAGCAGTGGTGGCTTCGGGACGCAAAATCAGCCCCAGCATTTT | CASSGGFGTQNQPQHF | TRBV2 | NA | NA | TRBJ1-5
TGTGCCATCAGTGAGGCAGGCGGAAACACCATATATTTT | CAISEAGGNTIYF | TRBV10-3 | NA | NA | TRBJ1-3
TGTGCCAGCTCACCAAGTTCCATTTATAGCAATCAGCCCCAGCATTTT | CASSPSSIYSNQPQHF | TRBV18 | NA | NA | TRBJ1-5
TGCGCCAGCCTATCACAGGGGGTGTCTAATGAAAAACTGTTTTTT | CASLSQGVSNEKLFF | TRBV23-1 | NA | TRBD1 | TRBJ1-4
TGTGCCAGCAGAGGGTTCGTCAATCAGCCCCAGCATTTT | CASRGFVNQPQHF | TRBV6-5 | NA | NA | TRBJ1-5
TGTGCCAGCAGCCCGGGAGGCTACGAGCAGTACTTC | CASSPGGYEQYF | TRBV4-2 | NA | TRBD2 | TRBJ2-7
TGCGCCAGCAGCTTGGTCCCGGGCAATCAGCCCCAGCATTTT | CASSLVPGNQPQHF | TRBV5-1 | NA | NA | TRBJ1-5
TGTGCCAGTTTTTCAACAGGGGCCAAGGCGAGCTACACCTTC | CASFSTGAKASYTF | TRBV19 | NA | TRBD1 | TRBJ1-2
TGTGCCAGCAGCTTAAGAGGCCGGGACACAGATACGCAGTATTTT | CASSLRGRDTDTQYF | TRBV11-2 | NA | NA | TRBJ2-3
TGTGCCAGCAGTCACGACGCTTTTGGAAACACCATATATTTT | CASSHDAFGNTIYF | TRBV28 | NA | NA | TRBJ1-3
TGTGCCAGCTCATCAAGCGCTGAAGCTTTCTTT | CASSSSAEAFF | TRBV18 | NA | NA | TRBJ1-1
TGTGCCAGCAGCGTAGGCCGGACTAGCGGGGGGACCAAGGATGAGCAGTTCTTC | CASSVGRTSGGTKDEQFF | TRBV9 | NA | TRBD2 | TRBJ2-1
TGTGCCAGCAGCTTGGTCTCGGGGGTCACTAGGTCACCCCTCCACTTT | CASSLVSGVTRSPLHF | TRBV5-4 | NA | NA | TRBJ1-6
TGCGCCAGCAGCCTTGGAGACAGAATTAATGAAAAACTGTTTTTT | CASSLGDRINEKLFF | TRBV5-1 | once | NA | TRBJ1-4
TGTGCCAGTAGTATATCCCGGGGAGCTAACTATGGCTACACCTTC | CASSISRGANYGYTF | TRBV19 | NA | NA | TRBJ1-2
TGCGCCAGCAAGACCACAGGGGGCGGAGGGACCTACGAGCAGTACTTC | CASKTTGGGGTYEQYF | TRBV5-1 | NA | TRBD1 | TRBJ2-7
TGTGCCAGCAGTCCCATGGCCCGGCGGGTTAGCAATCAGCCCCAGCATTTT | CASSPMARRVSNQPQHF | TRBV6-2/TRBV6-3 | NA | NA | TRBJ1-5
TGCGCCAGCAGCTTGACACAGGGAAGTACTGAAGCTTTCTTT | CASSLTQGSTEAFF | TRBV5-1 | few | NA | TRBJ1-1
TGTGCCAGCAGCTTAGGGACAGGGATGAGGGCCACAGATACGCAGTATTTT | CASSLGTGMRATDTQYF | TRBV9 | NA | TRBD1 | TRBJ2-3
TGTGCCAGCAGTTTGGGGGGAATACTAAGGGGTTCACCCCTCCACTTT | CASSLGGILRGSPLHF | TRBV28 | once | NA | TRBJ1-6
TGTGCCTGGAGGTACCCTACAAAGTTTATACGTCCAGGAGGTGAAAAACTGTTTTTT | CAWRYPTKFIRPGGEKLFF | TRBV30 | NA | NA | TRBJ1-4
TGTGCCAGCAGTGAAGCTCCCGGGACAGCTAGCAATCAGCCCCAGCATTTT | CASSEAPGTASNQPQHF | TRBV6-1 | NA | TRBD1 | TRBJ1-5
TGTGCCTGGAGTCCTAAGGACAGGGGATTCGAGCAGTACTTC | CAWSPKDRGFEQYF | TRBV30 | NA | TRBD1 | TRBJ2-7
TGTGCCAGCAGTGTTAGCGGGGGTACCAAAAACATTCAGTACTTC | CASSVSGGTKNIQYF | TRBV2 | NA | TRBD2 | TRBJ2-4
TGTGCCAGCAGCGTAGTAGGGTCCTTCTTGCCAACCTTC | CASSVVGSFLPTF | TRBV9 | once | NA | TRBJ1-2
TGTGCCAGCAGTGAGGGGACTAGCGGACGGGATGAGCAGTTCTTC | CASSEGTSGRDEQFF | TRBV6-4 | few | TRBD2 | TRBJ2-1
TGTGCCAGTAGTATAGATCCGTCGGGACAGGGTAATGAAAAACTGTTTTTT | CASSIDPSGQGNEKLFF | TRBV19 | NA | TRBD1 | TRBJ1-4
TGTGCCAGCGCGCCCGAGGGAGGGAGTGAAAAACTGTTTTTT | CASAPEGGSEKLFF | TRBV7-2 | NA | NA | TRBJ1-4
TGTGCCAGCAGCTTGGTCAGGGGAGGCTCACCCCTCCACTTT | CASSLVRGGSPLHF | TRBV11-3 | NA | NA | TRBJ1-6
TGTGCCAGCAGTCCCGAGGGACTAGCGAGGCTAAATACGCAGTATTTT | CASSPEGLARLNTQYF | TRBV27 | NA | TRBD2 | TRBJ2-3
TGTGCCAGCAGCTTAGTGGGCGCCGGGACAGGCGGCTACGAGCAGTACTTC | CASSLVGAGTGGYEQYF | TRBV7-8 | NA | TRBD1 | TRBJ2-7
TGTGCCTGGAGTGTGGGGGGGAGCGCAGATACGCAGTATTTT | CAWSVGGSADTQYF | TRBV30 | NA | TRBD2 | TRBJ2-3
TGTGCCAGCAGCTTCAGAGGGAAGTCGAACACCGGGGAGCTGTTTTTT | CASSFRGKSNTGELFF | TRBV7-6 | NA | NA | TRBJ2-2
TGTGCCTGGAGTGTACGTAGGCGCTATGGCTACACCTTC | CAWSVRRRYGYTF | TRBV30 | NA | NA | TRBJ1-2
TGTGCCAGCAGTGAAGCGGTGAGGCAGGGACGGGGAGCTTTCTTT | CASSEAVRQGRGAFF | TRBV6-1 | NA | NA | TRBJ1-1
TGCAGTGCTAGTCCAGGGGGATTCAATCAGCCCCAGCATTTT | CSASPGGFNQPQHF | TRBV20-1 | NA | TRBD1 | TRBJ1-5
TGTGCCAGCAGCTTAGCCGGGTCCACCACAGATACGCAGTATTTT | CASSLAGSTTDTQYF | TRBV7-3 | NA | NA | TRBJ2-3
TGTGCCAGTAGTATAGGGACGGGGGACGTGGAGACCCAGTACTTC | CASSIGTGDVETQYF | TRBV19 | NA | NA | TRBJ2-5
TGTGCCAGCAGTCCCGGAGGGCCGAACACTGAAGCTTTCTTT | CASSPGGPNTEAFF | TRBV6-2/TRBV6-3 | NA | NA | TRBJ1-1
TGCGCCAGCAGCCCGAGGTCCTCAGAGCAGTACTTC | CASSPRSSEQYF | TRBV5-1 | NA | NA | TRBJ2-7
TGTGCCAGCAGGCGGGACAGCAACGAGGGTGGCTACACCTTC | CASRRDSNEGGYTF | TRBV7-2 | NA | TRBD1 | TRBJ1-2
TGTGCCAGCTCATCCCTAGCGGGGGTAGACGAGCAGTACTTC | CASSSLAGVDEQYF | TRBV18 | NA | TRBD2 | TRBJ2-7
TGTGCCAGCAGCAAAAGGCTGGACGCCTCCTATGGCTACACCTTC | CASSKRLDASYGYTF | TRBV21-1 | NA | NA | TRBJ1-2
TGTGCCAGCAGCGCCGAAGACCCGGGAGTGGCTTTCTTT | CASSAEDPGVAFF | TRBV9 | NA | NA | TRBJ1-1
TGTGCCAGCAGCCTAAAGACAGGGCAAAGAAACACCATATATTTT | CASSLKTGQRNTIYF | TRBV11-3 | NA | TRBD1 | TRBJ1-3
TGTGCCAGCAAGACCACAGGGGGTTCACCCCTCCACTTT | CASKTTGGSPLHF | TRBV12-3/TRBV12-4 | NA | TRBD1 | TRBJ1-6
TGTGCCAGCAGTTTCACCCTCAACAGGGCCCCAGATACGCAGTATTTT | CASSFTLNRAPDTQYF | TRBV13 | NA | NA | TRBJ2-3
TGCGCCAGCAGCCAAGTCTTAATCGCGAACACCGGGGAGCTGTTTTTT | CASSQVLIANTGELFF | TRBV4-3 | once | NA | TRBJ2-2
TGTGCCAGCAGTTACGCGGGACAGGGCAATCAGCCCCAGCATTTT | CASSYAGQGNQPQHF | TRBV6-2/TRBV6-3 | NA | TRBD1 | TRBJ1-5